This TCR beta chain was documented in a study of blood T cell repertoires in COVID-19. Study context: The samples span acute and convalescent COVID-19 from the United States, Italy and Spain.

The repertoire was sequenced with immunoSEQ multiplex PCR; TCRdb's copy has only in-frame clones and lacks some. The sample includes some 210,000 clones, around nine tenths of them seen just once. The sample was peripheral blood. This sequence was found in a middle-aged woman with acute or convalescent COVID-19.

The CDR3 here is CASSISTSSYNSPLHF. The CDR3 nucleotides are TGTGCCAGTAGTATATCAACCAGCTCCTATAATTCACCCCTCCACTTT. J is TRBJ1-6 and V is TRBV19, with D unclear. Germline V CDR1 and CDR2: LNHDA, SQIVND (reference sequence). V was pared by 2 bases and J by 0 bases, with 8 bases between. The CDR3 is 16 residues long.